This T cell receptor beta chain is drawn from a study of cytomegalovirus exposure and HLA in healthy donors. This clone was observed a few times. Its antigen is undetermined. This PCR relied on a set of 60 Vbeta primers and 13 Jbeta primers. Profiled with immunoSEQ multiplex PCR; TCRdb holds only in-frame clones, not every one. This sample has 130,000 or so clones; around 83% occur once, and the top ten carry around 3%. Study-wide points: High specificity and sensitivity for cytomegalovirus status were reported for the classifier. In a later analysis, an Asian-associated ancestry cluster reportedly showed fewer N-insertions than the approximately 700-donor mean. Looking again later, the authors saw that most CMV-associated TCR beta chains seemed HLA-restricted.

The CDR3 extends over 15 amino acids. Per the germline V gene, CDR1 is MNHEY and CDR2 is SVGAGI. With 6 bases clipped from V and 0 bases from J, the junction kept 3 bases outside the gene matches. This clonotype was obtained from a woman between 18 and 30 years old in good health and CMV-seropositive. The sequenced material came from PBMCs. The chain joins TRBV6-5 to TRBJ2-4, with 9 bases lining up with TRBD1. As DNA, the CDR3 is TGTGCCAGCAGCCAACAGGGGGCAGCCAAAAACATTCAGTACTTC. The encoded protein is CASSQQGAAKNIQYF.